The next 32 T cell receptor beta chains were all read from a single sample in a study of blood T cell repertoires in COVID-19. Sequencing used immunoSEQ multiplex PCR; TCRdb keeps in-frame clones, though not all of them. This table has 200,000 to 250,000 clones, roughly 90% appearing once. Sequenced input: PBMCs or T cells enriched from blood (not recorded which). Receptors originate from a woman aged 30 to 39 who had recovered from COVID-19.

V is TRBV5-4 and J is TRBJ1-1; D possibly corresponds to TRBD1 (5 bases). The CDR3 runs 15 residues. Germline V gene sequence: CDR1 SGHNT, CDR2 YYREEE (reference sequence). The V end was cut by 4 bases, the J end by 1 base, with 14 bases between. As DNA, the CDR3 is TGTGCCAGCAGCCCCAAGGTAGGGGAGAACACTGAAGCTTTCTTT. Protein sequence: CASSPKVGENTEAFF.

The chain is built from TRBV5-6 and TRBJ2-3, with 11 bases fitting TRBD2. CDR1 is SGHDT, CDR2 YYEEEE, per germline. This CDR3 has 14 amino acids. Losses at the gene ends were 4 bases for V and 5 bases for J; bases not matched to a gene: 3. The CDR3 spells CASSQGTSGDTQYF. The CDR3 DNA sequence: TGTGCCAGCAGCCAAGGGACTAGCGGAGATACGCAGTATTTT.

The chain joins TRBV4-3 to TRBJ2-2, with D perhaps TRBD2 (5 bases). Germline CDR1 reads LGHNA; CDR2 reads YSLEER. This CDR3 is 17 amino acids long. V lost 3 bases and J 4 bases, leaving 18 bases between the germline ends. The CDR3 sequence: CASSQAGDPASTGELFF. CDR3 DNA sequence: TGCGCCAGCAGCCAGGCCGGGGATCCTGCGAGCACCGGGGAGCTGTTTTTT.

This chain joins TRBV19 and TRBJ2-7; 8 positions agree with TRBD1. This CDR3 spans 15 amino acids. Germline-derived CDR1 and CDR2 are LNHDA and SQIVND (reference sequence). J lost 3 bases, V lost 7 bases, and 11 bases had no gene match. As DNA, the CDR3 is TGTGCCAGTACCGAGGGGCAGGGGGCTGGCTACGAGCAGTACTTC. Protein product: CASTEGQGAGYEQYF.

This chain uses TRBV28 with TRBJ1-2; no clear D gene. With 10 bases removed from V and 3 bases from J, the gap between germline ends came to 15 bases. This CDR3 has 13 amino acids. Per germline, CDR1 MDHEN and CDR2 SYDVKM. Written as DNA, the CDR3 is TGTGCCACCAGACTCAATGTGGACTATGGCTACACCTTC. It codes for CATRLNVDYGYTF.

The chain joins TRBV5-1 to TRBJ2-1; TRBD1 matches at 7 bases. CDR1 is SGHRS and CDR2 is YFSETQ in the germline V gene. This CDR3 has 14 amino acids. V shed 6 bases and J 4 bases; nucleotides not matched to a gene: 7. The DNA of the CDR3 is TGCGCCAGCACTTGGGACAGCATATACAATGAGCAGTTCTTC. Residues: CASTWDSIYNEQFF.

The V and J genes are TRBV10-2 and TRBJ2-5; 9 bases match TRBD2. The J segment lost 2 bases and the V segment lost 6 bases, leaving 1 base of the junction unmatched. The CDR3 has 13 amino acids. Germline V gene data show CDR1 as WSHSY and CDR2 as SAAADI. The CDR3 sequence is CASRLAGQETQYF. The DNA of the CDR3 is TGCGCCAGCAGGCTAGCGGGACAAGAGACCCAGTACTTC.

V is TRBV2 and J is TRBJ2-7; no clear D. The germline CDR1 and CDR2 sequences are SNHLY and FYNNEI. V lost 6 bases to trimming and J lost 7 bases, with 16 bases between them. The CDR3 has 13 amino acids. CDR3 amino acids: CASSFFGDNEQYF. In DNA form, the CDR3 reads TGTGCCAGCAGCTTTTTCGGCGACAATGAGCAGTACTTC.

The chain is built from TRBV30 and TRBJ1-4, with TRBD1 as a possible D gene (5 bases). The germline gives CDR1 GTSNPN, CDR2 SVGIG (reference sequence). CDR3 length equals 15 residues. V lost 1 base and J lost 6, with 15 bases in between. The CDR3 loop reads CAWSEGTNGDEKLFF. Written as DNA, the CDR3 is TGTGCCTGGAGTGAGGGGACTAATGGGGATGAAAAACTGTTTTTT.

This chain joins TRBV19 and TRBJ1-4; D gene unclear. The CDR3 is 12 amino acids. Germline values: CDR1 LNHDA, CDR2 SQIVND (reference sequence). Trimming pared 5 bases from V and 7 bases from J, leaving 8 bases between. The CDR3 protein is CASSPHSEKLFF. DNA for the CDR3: TGTGCCAGTAGTCCACACAGTGAAAAACTGTTTTTT.

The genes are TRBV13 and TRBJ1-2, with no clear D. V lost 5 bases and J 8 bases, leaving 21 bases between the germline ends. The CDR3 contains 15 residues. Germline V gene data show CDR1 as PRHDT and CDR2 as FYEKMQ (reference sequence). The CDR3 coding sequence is TGTGCCAGCAGCCCCCCCTACGAGGGTCTTAAGGGCTACACCTTC. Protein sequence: CASSPPYEGLKGYTF.

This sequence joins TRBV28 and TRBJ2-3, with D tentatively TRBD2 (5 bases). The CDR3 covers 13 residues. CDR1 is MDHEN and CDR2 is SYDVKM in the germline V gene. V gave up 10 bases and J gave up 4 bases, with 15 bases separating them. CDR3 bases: TGTGCCATTCGAGCCTGGGGAGCAGATACGCAGTATTTT. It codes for CAIRAWGADTQYF.

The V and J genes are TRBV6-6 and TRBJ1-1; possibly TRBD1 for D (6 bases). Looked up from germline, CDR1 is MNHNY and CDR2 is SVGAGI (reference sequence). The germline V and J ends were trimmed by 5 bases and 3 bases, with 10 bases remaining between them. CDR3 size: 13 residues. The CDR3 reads CASSTRTDTEAFF. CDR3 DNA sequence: TGTGCCAGCAGTACCCGGACAGACACTGAAGCTTTCTTT.

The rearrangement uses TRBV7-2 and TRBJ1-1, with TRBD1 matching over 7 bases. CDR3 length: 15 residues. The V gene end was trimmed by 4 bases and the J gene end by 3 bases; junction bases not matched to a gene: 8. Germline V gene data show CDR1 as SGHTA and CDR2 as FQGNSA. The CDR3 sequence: CASSSTWRGHTEAFF. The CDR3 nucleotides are TGTGCCAGCAGCTCCACGTGGAGGGGGCACACTGAAGCTTTCTTT.

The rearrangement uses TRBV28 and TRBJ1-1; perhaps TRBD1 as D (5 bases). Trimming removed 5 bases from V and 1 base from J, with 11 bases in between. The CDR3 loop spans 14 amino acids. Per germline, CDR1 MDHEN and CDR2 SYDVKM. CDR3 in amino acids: CASSQGHENTEAFF. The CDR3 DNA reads TGTGCCAGCAGTCAAGGACATGAGAACACTGAAGCTTTCTTT.

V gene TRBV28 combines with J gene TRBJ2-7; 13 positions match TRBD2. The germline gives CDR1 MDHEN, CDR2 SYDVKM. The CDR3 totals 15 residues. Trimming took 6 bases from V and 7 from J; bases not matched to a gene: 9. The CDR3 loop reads CASSPGTSGIYEQYF. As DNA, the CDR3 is TGTGCCAGCAGCCCCGGGACTAGCGGGATTTATGAGCAGTACTTC.

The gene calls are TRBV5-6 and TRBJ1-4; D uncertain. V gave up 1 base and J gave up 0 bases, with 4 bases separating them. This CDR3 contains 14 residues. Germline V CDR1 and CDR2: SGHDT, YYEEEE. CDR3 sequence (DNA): TGTGCCAGCAGCTTGTATGCAACTAATGAAAAACTGTTTTTT. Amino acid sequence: CASSLYATNEKLFF.

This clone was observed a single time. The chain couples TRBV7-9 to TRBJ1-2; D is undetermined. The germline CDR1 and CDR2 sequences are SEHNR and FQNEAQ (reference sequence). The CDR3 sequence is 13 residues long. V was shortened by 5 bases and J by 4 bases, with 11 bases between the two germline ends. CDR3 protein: CASSPSTSYGYTF. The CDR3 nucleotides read TGTGCCAGCAGCCCCAGTACCAGCTATGGCTACACCTTC.

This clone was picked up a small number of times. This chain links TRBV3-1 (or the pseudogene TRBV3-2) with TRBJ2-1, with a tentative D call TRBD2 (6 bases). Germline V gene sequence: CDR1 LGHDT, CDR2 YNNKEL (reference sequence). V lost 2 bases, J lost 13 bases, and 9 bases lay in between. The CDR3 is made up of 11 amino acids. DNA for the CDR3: TGTGCCAGCAGCCAAACTAGCTCCCAGTTCTTC. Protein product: CASSQTSSQFF.

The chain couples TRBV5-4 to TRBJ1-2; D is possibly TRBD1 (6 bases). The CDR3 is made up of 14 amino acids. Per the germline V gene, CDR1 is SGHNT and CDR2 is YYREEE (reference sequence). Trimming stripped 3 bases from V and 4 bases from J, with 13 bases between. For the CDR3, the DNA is TGTGCCAGCAGCTGGGGGCCAGGGTCCTATGGCTACACCTTC. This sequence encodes CASSWGPGSYGYTF. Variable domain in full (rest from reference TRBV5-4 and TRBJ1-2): ETGVTQSPTHLIKTRGQQVTLRCSSQSGHNTVSWYQQALGQGPQFIFQYYREEENGRGNFPPRFSGLQFPNYSSELNVNALELDDSALYLCASSWGPGSYGYTFGSGTRLTVV.

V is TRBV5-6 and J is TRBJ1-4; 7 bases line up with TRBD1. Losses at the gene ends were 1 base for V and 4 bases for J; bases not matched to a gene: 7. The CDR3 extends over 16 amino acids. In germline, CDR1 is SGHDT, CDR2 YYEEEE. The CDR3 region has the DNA TGTGCCAGCAGCTTGTACAGGGGACAAAGTAATGAAAAACTGTTTTTT. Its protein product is CASSLYRGQSNEKLFF.

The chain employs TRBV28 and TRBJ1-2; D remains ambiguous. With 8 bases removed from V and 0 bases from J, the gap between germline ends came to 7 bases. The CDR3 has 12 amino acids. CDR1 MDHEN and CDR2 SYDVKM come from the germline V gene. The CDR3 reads CASAGSNYGYTF. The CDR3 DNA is TGTGCCAGCGCAGGCTCTAACTATGGCTACACCTTC.

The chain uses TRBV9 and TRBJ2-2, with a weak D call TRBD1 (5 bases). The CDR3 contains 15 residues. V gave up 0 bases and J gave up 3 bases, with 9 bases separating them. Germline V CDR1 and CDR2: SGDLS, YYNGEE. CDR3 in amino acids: CASSVVGADTGELFF. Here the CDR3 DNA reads TGTGCCAGCAGCGTAGTAGGGGCTGACACCGGGGAGCTGTTTTTT.

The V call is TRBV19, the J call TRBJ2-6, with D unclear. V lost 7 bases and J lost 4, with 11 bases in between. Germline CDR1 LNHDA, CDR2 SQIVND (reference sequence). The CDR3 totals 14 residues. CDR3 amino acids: CASISHTGANVLTF. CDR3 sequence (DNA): TGTGCCAGTATATCGCATACAGGGGCCAACGTCCTGACTTTC.

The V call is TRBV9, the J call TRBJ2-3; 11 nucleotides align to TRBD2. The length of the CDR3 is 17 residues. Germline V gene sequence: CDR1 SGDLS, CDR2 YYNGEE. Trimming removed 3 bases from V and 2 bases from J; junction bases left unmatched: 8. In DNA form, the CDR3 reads TGTGCCAGCAGCGCCGAGGGGGGACTAGCGGCCACAGATACGCAGTATTTT. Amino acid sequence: CASSAEGGLAATDTQYF.

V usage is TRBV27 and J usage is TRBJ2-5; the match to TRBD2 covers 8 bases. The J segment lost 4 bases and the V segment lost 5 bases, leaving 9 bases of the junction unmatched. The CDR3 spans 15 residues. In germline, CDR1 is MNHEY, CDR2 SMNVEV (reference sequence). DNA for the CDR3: TGTGCCAGCAGTCCGAGCGGGAGAGCTCTAGAGACCCAGTACTTC. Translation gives CASSPSGRALETQYF.

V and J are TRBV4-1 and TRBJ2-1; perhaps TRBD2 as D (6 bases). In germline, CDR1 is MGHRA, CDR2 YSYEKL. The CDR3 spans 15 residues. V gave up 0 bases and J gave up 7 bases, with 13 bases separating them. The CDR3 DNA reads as TGCGCCAGCAGCCAAGATCGTCGGGACTGGAATGAGCAGTTCTTC. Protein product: CASSQDRRDWNEQFF.

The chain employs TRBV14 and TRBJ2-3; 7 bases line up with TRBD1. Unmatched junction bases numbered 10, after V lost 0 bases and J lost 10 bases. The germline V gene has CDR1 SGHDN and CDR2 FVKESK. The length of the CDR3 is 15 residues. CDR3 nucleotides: TGTGCCAGCAGCCAAGAACGTACAGGGGATCTGGCGCAGTATTTT. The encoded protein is CASSQERTGDLAQYF. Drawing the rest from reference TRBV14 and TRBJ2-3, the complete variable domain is EAGVTQFPSHSVIEKGQTVTLRCDPISGHDNLYWYRRVMGKEIKFLLHFVKESKQDESGMPNNRFLAERTGGTYSTLKVQPAELEDSGVYFCASSQERTGDLAQYFGPGTRLTVL.

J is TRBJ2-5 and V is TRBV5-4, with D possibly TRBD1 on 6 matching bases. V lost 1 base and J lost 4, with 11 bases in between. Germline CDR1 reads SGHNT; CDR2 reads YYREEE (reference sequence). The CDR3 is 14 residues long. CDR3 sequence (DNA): TGTGCCAGCAGCTTGAAACAGGGTGGAGAGACCCAGTACTTC. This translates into CASSLKQGGETQYF. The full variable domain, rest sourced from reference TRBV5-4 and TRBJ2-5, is ETGVTQSPTHLIKTRGQQVTLRCSSQSGHNTVSWYQQALGQGPQFIFQYYREEENGRGNFPPRFSGLQFPNYSSELNVNALELDDSALYLCASSLKQGGETQYFGPGTRLLVL.

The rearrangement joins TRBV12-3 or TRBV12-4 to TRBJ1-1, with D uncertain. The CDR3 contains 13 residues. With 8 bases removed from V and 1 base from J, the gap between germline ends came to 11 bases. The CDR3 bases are TGTGCCAGCCTTACCTACGGGAACACTGAAGCTTTCTTT. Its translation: CASLTYGNTEAFF.

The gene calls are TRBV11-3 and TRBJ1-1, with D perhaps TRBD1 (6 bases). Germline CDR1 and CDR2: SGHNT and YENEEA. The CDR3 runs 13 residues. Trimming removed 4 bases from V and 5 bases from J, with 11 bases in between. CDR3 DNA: TGTGCCAGCAGCTCTACAGGGTGGACTGAAGCTTTCTTT. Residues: CASSSTGWTEAFF.

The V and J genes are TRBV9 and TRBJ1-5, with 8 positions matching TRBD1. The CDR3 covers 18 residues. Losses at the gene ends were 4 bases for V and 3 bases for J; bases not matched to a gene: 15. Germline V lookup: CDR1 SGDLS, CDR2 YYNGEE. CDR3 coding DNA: TGTGCCAGCAGCCCCTCCGGGACAGGACCATACGACAATCAGCCCCAGCATTTT. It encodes CASSPSGTGPYDNQPQHF.